A single sample is the source of the 8 T cell receptor beta chains below, sequenced in a study of response to subunit inactivated influenza vaccine. MiXCR was run by TCRdb on the RT-PCR reads, yielding one entry per CDR3 protein. The sample lists about 540,000 distinct CDR3 sequences, under 30% occurring once. These data were likewise used in another study, on T cells expressing NK-cell markers. That report notes: TCR beta cDNA was generated via 5'RACE template switching incorporating UMIs.

The sequenced sample was CD4+ T cells sorted from PBMCs, obtained about 11 days after vaccination. The receptors originated from a man over 45 who received an inactivated influenza vaccine.

V usage is TRBV11-2 and J usage is TRBJ1-1; no firm D call. Trimming took off 5 bases at V and 4 bases at J, with 26 bases between the two ends. Germline values: CDR1 SGHAT, CDR2 FQNNGV. There are 18 residues in the CDR3. DNA of the CDR3: TGTGCCAGCAGCCCCCCGCCGGGGTACCGGTCACTCTTCACTGAAGCTTTCTTT. Amino acids: CASSPPPGYRSLFTEAFF.

The chain is built from TRBV20-1 and TRBJ2-5; D call uncertain. The V end was cut by 3 bases, the J end by 5 bases, with 7 bases between. This CDR3 comprises 11 residues. The germline V gene has CDR1 DFQATT and CDR2 SNEGSKA (reference sequence). CDR3 sequence reads: CSARRSETQYF. Written as DNA, the CDR3 is TGCAGTGCTAGGAGGAGTGAGACCCAGTACTTC.

This clonotype was counted only a few times. The CDR3 loop reads CASRITGLYGYTF. In DNA, the CDR3 is TGTGCCAGCAGAATAACAGGGCTCTATGGCTACACCTTC. The rearrangement joins TRBV28 to TRBJ1-2; possible D gene TRBD1, 6 bases. The CDR3 loop spans 13 amino acids. Germline CDR1 and CDR2: MDHEN and SYDVKM. Deletions cut 6 bases from V and 4 bases from J, with 12 bases between.

V usage is TRBV12-3 or TRBV12-4 and J usage is TRBJ1-3, with 8 bases fitting TRBD1. The CDR3 spans 15 residues. The V segment lost 7 bases and the J segment 4 bases; nucleotides outside the gene matches: 9. CDR3 protein: CASTSWQGAGNTIYF. The CDR3 DNA is TGTGCCAGCACCAGCTGGCAGGGGGCAGGAAACACCATATATTTT.

This clonotype was recorded many times. The chain carries TRBV7-2 and TRBJ1-6, with 10 bases lining up with TRBD1. This CDR3 contains 16 residues. J gave up 7 bases and V 5 bases, and 8 bases lay outside the gene matches. Germline V lookup: CDR1 SGHTA, CDR2 FQGNSA. The CDR3 DNA sequence: TGTGCCAGCAGCGCCTCTCGGACAGGGGGAAATTCACCCCTCCACTTT. Its translation: CASSASRTGGNSPLHF.

The J gene is TRBJ2-5, the V gene TRBV28, with TRBD1 matching over 7 bases. Germline CDR1 reads MDHEN; CDR2 reads SYDVKM. The CDR3 contains 14 residues. Trimming removed 5 bases from V and 5 bases from J; junction bases left unmatched: 8. CDR3 amino acids: CASSMRQGMETQYF. The CDR3, as DNA: TGTGCCAGCAGTATGAGACAGGGAATGGAGACCCAGTACTTC.

This clonotype has ten or more counts. The chain employs TRBV12-3 or TRBV12-4 and TRBJ1-5; no firm D call. This CDR3 has 14 amino acids. Trimming removed 1 base from V and 0 bases from J, with 4 bases in between. The CDR3 bases are TGTGCCAGCAGTTTAGGGCTTAGCAATCAGCCCCAGCATTTT. Its translation is CASSLGLSNQPQHF.

The CDR3 DNA reads as TGTGCCACCCAGGCTGGCGGAAATGAAAAACTGTTTTTT. It codes for CATQAGGNEKLFF. V gene TRBV10-3 combines with J gene TRBJ1-4; D uncertain. The CDR3 totals 13 residues. Germline assignment: CDR1 ENHRY and CDR2 SYGVKD. The germline V and J ends were trimmed by 10 bases and 5 bases, with 14 bases remaining between them.